The 27 T cell receptor beta chains in this list originate from one sample, sequenced in a study of CD8 T cells in ankylosing spondylitis. MiXCR, applied by TCRdb to the 5' RACE reads, yields one record per CDR3 protein. The sample shows 250,000 to 350,000 distinct CDR3 sequences, less than 25% of them seen only once. Sequencing was done on a sample of blood, either unsorted or a sorted T cell fraction (not recorded which). These receptors all stem from a female donor with ankylosing spondylitis or in good health (not recorded which).

Only a few counts were recorded for this clonotype. V gene TRBV5-4 combines with J gene TRBJ2-5, with TRBD1 identical over 7 bases. There are 13 residues in the CDR3. The V and J ends lost 1 base and 3 bases, in that order; junction bases with no gene match: 0. Germline CDR1 reads SGHNT; CDR2 reads YYREEE (reference sequence). CDR3 sequence: CASSLTGEETQYF. Written as DNA, the CDR3 is TGTGCCAGCAGCTTGACAGGGGAAGAGACCCAGTACTTC. Together with reference TRBV5-4 and TRBJ2-5, the CDR3 gives the full variable domain: ETGVTQSPTHLIKTRGQQVTLRCSSQSGHNTVSWYQQALGQGPQFIFQYYREEENGRGNFPPRFSGLQFPNYSSELNVNALELDDSALYLCASSLTGEETQYFGPGTRLLVL.

The J gene is TRBJ2-1, the V gene TRBV12-3 or TRBV12-4; perhaps TRBD2 as D (6 bases). The CDR3 spans 17 residues. V lost 6 bases, J lost 3 bases, and 21 bases lay in between. This CDR3 reads CASSYSPPRGGYNEQFF. The CDR3 region has the DNA TGTGCCAGCAGCTATTCCCCCCCGAGGGGAGGCTACAATGAGCAGTTCTTC.

The rearrangement joins TRBV4-3 to TRBJ2-1, with TRBD1 matching over 12 bases. The V segment lost 3 bases and the J segment 7 bases; nucleotides outside the gene matches: 4. CDR1 and CDR2 (germline): LGHNA, YSLEER. The CDR3 contains 15 residues. CDR3 in DNA: TGCGCCAGCAGCCACAGGGACAGGGGGCGAAATGAGCAGTTCTTC. Translating gives CASSHRDRGRNEQFF.

This clonotype has a handful of counts. The chain is built from TRBV15 and TRBJ2-7; D is uncertain. The germline V and J ends were trimmed by 0 bases and 0 bases, with 6 bases remaining between them. CDR3 length: 14 amino acids. Germline V gene lookup returns CDR1 LNHNV and CDR2 YYDKDF (reference sequence). The CDR3 DNA is TGTGCCACCAGCAGAGATCCCAGCTCCTACGAGCAGTACTTC. Translating it yields CATSRDPSSYEQYF.

This clonotype was observed many times. The gene calls are TRBV15 and TRBJ2-4; weak D call: TRBD1 (6 bases). Germline V gene data show CDR1 as LNHNV and CDR2 as YYDKDF (reference sequence). V was cut by 4 bases and J by 14 bases, with 18 bases left in between. The CDR3 runs 13 residues. CDR3 protein: CATSKEGWDIEYF. The CDR3 DNA is TGTGCCACCAGCAAAGAGGGTTGGGACATAGAGTACTTC.

This clonotype was counted a few times. This sequence joins TRBV10-3 and TRBJ2-3; TRBD2 might be the D (6 bases). This CDR3 comprises 14 residues. Germline CDR1 reads ENHRY; CDR2 reads SYGVKD. The V gene lost 6 bases and the J gene lost 5 bases, with 15 bases spanning the gap. DNA of the CDR3: TGTGCCATCAGCCTTAGCGGTTCGGTAGATACGCAGTATTTT. Translating gives CAISLSGSVDTQYF.

V usage is TRBV6-5 and J usage is TRBJ2-7; perhaps TRBD2 as D (5 bases). The ends were cut back, 4 bases at V and 4 bases at J, with 11 bases in the middle. The CDR3 has 13 residues. The germline V gene has CDR1 MNHEY and CDR2 SVGAGI. CDR3 DNA: TGTGCCAGCAGTTCCCAAGCGGTTTACGAGCAGTACTTC. Translated: CASSSQAVYEQYF.

The chain combines TRBV29-1 with TRBJ2-3; D gene unclear. With 7 bases removed from V and 2 bases from J, the gap between germline ends came to 7 bases. The CDR3 is 11 residues long. The germline gives CDR1 SQVTM, CDR2 ANQGSEA. The CDR3 DNA sequence: TGCAGCGGGACCTACACAGATACGCAGTATTTT. Translation: CSGTYTDTQYF.

V is TRBV12-3 or TRBV12-4 and J is TRBJ2-7, with 10 positions matching TRBD1. The V gene end was trimmed by 8 bases and the J gene end by 2 bases; junction bases not matched to a gene: 12. CDR3 length: 16 amino acids. DNA of the CDR3: TGTGCCAGCTCCCTTCGGAGCGGGACAGGGGCCTACGAGCAGTACTTC. Translated, it gives CASSLRSGTGAYEQYF.

The sample holds a few counts of this clonotype. This chain joins TRBV20-1 and TRBJ2-3; D uncertain. Trimming took 3 bases from V and 9 from J, leaving 13 bases between them. There are 12 residues in the CDR3. CDR1 is DFQATT, CDR2 SNEGSKA, per germline (reference sequence). The CDR3 here is CSARLLVGTQYF. The DNA of the CDR3 is TGCAGTGCTAGGCTTTTGGTCGGAACGCAGTATTTT.

This clonotype has just a few counts. V is TRBV11-2 and J is TRBJ2-3, with 16 bases matching TRBD2. V lost 4 bases, J lost 4 bases, and 11 bases stayed unmatched. The germline V gene encodes CDR1 SGHAT and CDR2 FQNNGV. The CDR3 is 19 residues long. Here the CDR3 reads CASSSSRGTSGRAPDTQYF. Here the CDR3 DNA reads TGTGCCAGCAGCTCCTCGCGGGGGACTAGCGGGAGGGCCCCAGATACGCAGTATTTT.

This clonotype was counted at least ten times. V gene TRBV5-5 combines with J gene TRBJ2-5; D call uncertain. This CDR3 is built from 14 residues. The V end was cut by 0 bases, the J end by 4 bases, with 10 bases between. Per the germline V gene, CDR1 is SGHKS and CDR2 is YYEKEE (reference sequence). The CDR3 region is CASSLAVGSETQYF. CDR3 bases: TGTGCCAGCAGCTTGGCGGTCGGTTCAGAGACCCAGTACTTC.

This clonotype was detected only a few times. A read error may produce the germline difference seen at one junction end. The gene calls are TRBV7-2 and TRBJ1-2, with D unresolved. Germline-derived CDR1 and CDR2 are SGHTA and FQGNSA. The CDR3 runs 9 residues. This chain's CDR3 is CASSLDALF. The CDR3 DNA sequence: TGTGCCAGCAGCTTAGATGCACTCTTC.

The chain employs TRBV5-6 and TRBJ2-4; no definite D call. Looked up from germline, CDR1 is SGHDT and CDR2 is YYEEEE. V lost 4 bases, J lost 0 bases, and 11 bases lay in between. CDR3 size: 15 residues. Here the CDR3 reads CASSTLGLAKNIQYF. The DNA of the CDR3 is TGTGCCAGCAGCACTCTAGGTCTAGCCAAAAACATTCAGTACTTC.

The J gene is TRBJ2-7, the V gene TRBV6-2 or TRBV6-3; either TRBD1 or TRBD2 may fit D (5 bases each). This CDR3 has 12 residues. Trimming removed 7 bases at V and 4 bases at J, with 11 bases between. Germline V gives CDR1 MNHEY, CDR2 SVGEGT. CDR3 bases: TGTGCCAGCACCAACGGGGCTTACGAGCAGTACTTC. The encoded protein is CASTNGAYEQYF.

This clonotype was recorded a few times. V gene TRBV12-3 or TRBV12-4 combines with J gene TRBJ1-3, with 8 nucleotides matching TRBD1. V lost 7 bases to trimming and J lost 1 base; unmatched junction nucleotides: 12. The length of the CDR3 is 17 residues. This CDR3 reads CASTPGLWTGSGNTIYF. The CDR3 DNA reads as TGTGCCAGCACTCCCGGGCTCTGGACAGGGTCTGGAAACACCATATATTTT.

With respect to this clonotype: A much larger clone sits a single nucleotide away, making a read error possible. V and J are TRBV3-1 and TRBJ2-1; the D gene could be TRBD1 or TRBD2 (5 bases each). This CDR3 region has 16 residues. Per the germline V gene, CDR1 is LGHDT and CDR2 is YNNKEL (reference sequence). Trimming took off 4 bases at V and 0 bases at J, with 13 bases between the two ends. The CDR3 spells CASSRLSDSSYNEQFF. Here the CDR3 DNA reads TGTGCCAGCAGCCGACTTAGCGACAGCTCCTACAATGAGCAGTTCTTC.

The rearrangement uses TRBV7-2 and TRBJ2-5; 11 bases align to TRBD2. J gave up 5 bases and V 3 bases, and 8 bases lay outside the gene matches. The CDR3 length is 16 residues. Germline values: CDR1 SGHTA, CDR2 FQGNSA. The CDR3 nucleotides read TGTGCCAGCAGCTTCTTGAGTAGCGGGAGGGGGGAGACCCAGTACTTC. Translation: CASSFLSSGRGETQYF.

This clonotype has ten or more counts. The DNA of the CDR3 is TGCAGCGGCGAGGTCGCGGGAGGTGGAGATACGCAGTATTTT. Translated: CSGEVAGGGDTQYF. The chain carries TRBV29-1 and TRBJ2-3; the match to TRBD2 covers 8 bases. With V trimmed by 7 bases and J by 5 bases, 11 bases remained unmatched. CDR1 SQVTM and CDR2 ANQGSEA come from the germline V gene. The CDR3 has 14 amino acids.

The chain uses TRBV4-2 and TRBJ2-5; a possible D gene is TRBD2 (5 bases). This CDR3 contains 15 residues. Between the trimmed V and J ends, which lost 0 bases and 2 bases, there was a span of 10 bases. Germline CDR1 LGHNA, CDR2 YNFKEQ. CDR3 sequence reads: CASSQETDWQETQYF. In DNA, the CDR3 is TGTGCCAGCAGCCAAGAGACGGACTGGCAAGAGACCCAGTACTTC.

This clonotype was observed a handful of times. This chain joins TRBV6-1 and TRBJ2-6; 8 nucleotides match TRBD2. Germline V lookup: CDR1 MNHNS, CDR2 SASEGT. There are 15 residues in the CDR3. The J segment lost 2 bases and the V segment lost 6 bases, leaving 3 bases of the junction unmatched. Here the CDR3 DNA reads TGTGCCAGCAGCGTCGGGGGGGCTGGGGCCAACGTCCTGACTTTC. This codes for CASSVGGAGANVLTF.

The J gene is TRBJ1-3, the V gene TRBV7-6; D gene unclear. The CDR3 is made up of 15 amino acids. Germline loops: CDR1 SGHVS, CDR2 FNYEAQ. V lost 4 bases and J lost 0, with 10 bases in between. The CDR3 region has the DNA TGTGCCAGCAGCTCCGACGCCCTCTCTGGAAACACCATATATTTT. Encoded protein: CASSSDALSGNTIYF.

Worth noting for this clonotype: Without the conserved terminal phenylalanine or tryptophan, this CDR3 likely stems from a read error. Because the CDR3's place on the DNA is in doubt, the DNA is left out and the CDR3 is given as listed by TCRdb. V gene TRBV23-1 combines with J gene TRBJ1-5. TRBV23-1 is flagged as an ORF with uncertain function. The CDR3 has 13 residues if both end residues are counted. Here the CDR3 reads CASSESQVDPQRL.

This clonotype was detected only a few times. The chain is built from TRBV6-4 and TRBJ2-5; 9 bases line up with TRBD1. CDR1 is MRHNA, CDR2 SNTAGT, per germline. The CDR3 consists of 16 residues. With 2 bases clipped from V and 0 bases from J, the junction kept 4 bases outside the gene matches. CDR3 region: CASSDRDREYQETQYF. The CDR3 DNA follows: TGTGCCAGCAGTGACCGGGACAGGGAGTACCAAGAGACCCAGTACTTC.

The chain couples TRBV4-3 to TRBJ2-1; no clear D gene. V was pared by 0 bases and J by 8 bases, with 8 bases between. Germline V CDR1 and CDR2: LGHNA, YSLEER. The CDR3 extends over 13 amino acids. CDR3 DNA: TGCGCCAGCAGCCAAGATAAAGGGTATGAGCAGTTCTTC. Translated: CASSQDKGYEQFF.

This clonotype has only a few counts. CDR3: CASSIGQGGDVDEKLFF. The CDR3 DNA sequence: TGTGCCAGTAGTATCGGACAGGGGGGCGATGTGGATGAAAAACTGTTTTTT. The chain couples TRBV19 to TRBJ1-4; 10 nucleotides align to TRBD1. After removal of 3 bases from V and 6 bases from J, the junction contained 10 bases not matched to a gene. The length of the CDR3 is 17 residues. Germline V lookup: CDR1 LNHDA, CDR2 SQIVND (reference sequence).

J is TRBJ2-1 and V is TRBV24-1; 8 positions match TRBD2. Trimming took 5 bases from V and 7 from J; bases not matched to a gene: 6. The CDR3 has 14 amino acids. Germline CDR1 KGHDR, CDR2 SFDVKD. CDR3 region: CATSVRGVRNEQFF. The DNA for the CDR3 is TGTGCCACCAGTGTGCGGGGGGTAAGGAATGAGCAGTTCTTC.